A selection of T cell receptor beta chains follows, all from one sample in a study of blood T cells in healthy people across ages. MiXCR, run by TCRdb on the 5' RACE reads, gives a single entry per CDR3 protein. Of 1.8 million or so distinct CDR3 sequences detected, 35% to 50% appear once; the ten largest clones hold under 25%. Material for sequencing was blood. The receptors here all came from a human donor in good health. Both conserved end residues are part of each CDR3. D genes are given only for firm matches. The size entry is marked missing in some rows and otherwise reads once, few, many or a size class.

J gene | clone size | V gene | D gene | CDR3 DNA | CDR3 protein
TRBJ2-4 | . | TRBV7-9 | . | TGTGCCAGCATCCCGGGGCAGGGACATGGAGACGGGCAGTACTTC | CASIPGQGHGDGQYF
TRBJ1-6 | . | TRBV27 | . | TGTGCCAGCAGTTTCTCCCTGACAGTAAATAATTCACCCCTCCACTTT | CASSFSLTVNNSPLHF
TRBJ1-2 | . | TRBV29-1 | . | TGCAGCGTCTTAACAATGACGACAGACGGCTACACCTTC | CSVLTMTTDGYTF
TRBJ2-1 | . | TRBV7-2 | . | TGTGCCAGCAGCCCCTCGGCGGGAAATGGGCAGTTCTTC | CASSPSAGNGQFF
TRBJ2-1 | . | TRBV7-8 | TRBD2 | TGTGCCAGCAGCGCTAGCGGGGTTACCAACTACAATGAGCAGTTCTTC | CASSASGVTNYNEQFF
TRBJ2-5 | few | TRBV15 | . | TGTGCCACCAGTCCGAGGGTCCGAGAGACCCAGTACTTC | CATSPRVRETQYF
TRBJ1-2 | . | TRBV3-1 | . | TGTGCCAGCAGCCAAGGAAGAAACTTTGGCTGCACCTTC | CASSQGRNFGCTF
TRBJ2-3 | . | TRBV13 | TRBD2 | TGTGCCAGCAGCTCCATACTAGCGGGGGGCACAGATACGCAGTATTTT | CASSSILAGGTDTQYF
TRBJ2-1 | . | TRBV7-8 | . | TGTGCCAGCAGCTTACCACTCGGGGAGCAGTTCTTC | CASSLPLGEQFF
TRBJ2-3 | . | TRBV7-9 | TRBD2 | TGTGCCAGCAGCTCCACTAGCGGGAATAGAGATACGCAGTATTTT | CASSSTSGNRDTQYF
TRBJ2-5 | few | TRBV2 | . | TGTGCCAGCAGCAGGGAACCGGAGACCCAGTACTTC | CASSREPETQYF
TRBJ2-1 | . | TRBV5-1 | . | TGCGCCAGCAGCAAATACAATGAGCAGTTCTTC | CASSKYNEQFF
TRBJ2-5 | few | TRBV20-1 | TRBD2 | TGCAGTGCTAGTCTGGGACTAGCGGGGGGAGAGACCCAGTACTTC | CSASLGLAGGETQYF
TRBJ1-1 | . | TRBV20-1 | . | TGCAGTGCTAGATACAGTCGGTGGAACACTGAAGCTTTCTTT | CSARYSRWNTEAFF
TRBJ1-4 | . | TRBV28 | TRBD1 | TGTGCCAGCAGTGGGACAGGGATTGGGTCAACTAATGAAAAACTGTTTTTT | CASSGTGIGSTNEKLFF
TRBJ2-7 | few | TRBV11-2 | . | TGTGCCAGCAGCTTAGGACCCATGACCTACGAGCAGTACTTC | CASSLGPMTYEQYF
TRBJ2-1 | . | TRBV3-1 | TRBD2 | TGTGCCACCAGTGCGGCTAGCGGGAGCGATGGGCAGTTCTTC | CATSAASGSDGQFF
TRBJ2-4 | few | TRBV7-2 | . | TGTGCCAGCAGCTTAGCGCTAACAGGGAACATTCAGTACTTC | CASSLALTGNIQYF
TRBJ1-2 | few | TRBV7-8 | . | TGTGCCAGCAGCAGAGTTCAGGGCCAGATTGGCTACACCTTC | CASSRVQGQIGYTF
TRBJ2-7 | few | TRBV5-1 | . | TGCGCCAGCAGCCCACGTAGTTGGGCTCTCCAGTCCTACGAGCAGTACTTC | CASSPRSWALQSYEQYF
TRBJ2-4 | few | TRBV12-3/TRBV12-4 | . | TGTGCCAGCAGTTTCGATCTGGAGGAGGTGCTAGCCAAAAACATTCAGTACTTC | CASSFDLEEVLAKNIQYF
TRBJ1-4 | . | TRBV7-2 | . | TGTGCCAGCAGCCAAGGAGCTGGATGGGCGGCCAATGAAAAACTGTTTTTT | CASSQGAGWAANEKLFF
TRBJ1-2 | few | TRBV5-1 | . | TGCGCCAGCAGCTTAGGGATGCGCGGGTTCGATGGCTACACCTTC | CASSLGMRGFDGYTF
TRBJ2-1 | few | TRBV4-3 | . | TGCGCCAGCAGCCAAGGAGAAGATTGGCATGAGCAGTTCTTC | CASSQGEDWHEQFF
TRBJ2-7 | . | TRBV11-3 | . | TGTGCCAGCAGGCTAGGACAGTCATATCCCTACGAGCAGTACTTC | CASRLGQSYPYEQYF
TRBJ1-4 | few | TRBV7-2 | . | TGTGCCAACAGCTTGCAGGTGTTTTCTAATGAAAAACTGTTTTTT | CANSLQVFSNEKLFF
TRBJ2-1 | . | TRBV7-3 | . | TGTGCCAGCAGCTTAGGTCCCGCGAACCACGAGCAGTTCTTC | CASSLGPANHEQFF
TRBJ2-5 | . | TRBV24-1 | TRBD2 | TGTGCCACCAGTGATTCTGGGGGACTAGCGGGTACTCAAGAGACCCAGTACTTC | CATSDSGGLAGTQETQYF
TRBJ2-3 | . | TRBV12-3/TRBV12-4 | . | TGTGCCAGCTCCTCAGGCCTTAGTAGGGGCGGCTATGATACGCAGTATTTT | CASSSGLSRGGYDTQYF
TRBJ2-5 | . | TRBV11-3 | . | TGTGCCAGCAGCCCCAGAAGCGGTGGCCAAGAGACCCAGTACTTC | CASSPRSGGQETQYF
TRBJ2-5 | . | TRBV4-3 | TRBD2 | TGCGCCAGCAGCCAAGAATATGGGGGGGAAGAGACCCAGTACTTC | CASSQEYGGEETQYF
TRBJ2-3 | few | TRBV6-6 | . | TGTGCCAGCAGTTACTCGATAGGAAAAGATACGCAGTATTTT | CASSYSIGKDTQYF
TRBJ2-6 | few | TRBV7-2 | . | TGTGCCAGCAGTTACCAGGGCGGGGCTGGGGCCAACGTCCTGACTTTC | CASSYQGGAGANVLTF
TRBJ1-5 | . | TRBV6-5 | TRBD1 | TGTGCCAGCGGGAGACAGGGGGAGGGATGGCCCCAGCATTTT | CASGRQGEGWPQHF
TRBJ1-2 | . | TRBV5-5 | TRBD1 | TGTGCCAGCAGCTTGTACGACAGGGGGATTCCCTATGGCTACACCTTC | CASSLYDRGIPYGYTF